This T cell receptor (beta chain) was captured by sequencing in a study of CD4+ T cells in melanoma. Germline-derived CDR1 and CDR2 are SNHLY and FYNNEI. V was cut by 8 bases and J by 7 bases, with 12 bases left in between. This CDR3 contains 11 residues. Using immunoSEQ multiplex PCR, the repertoire was profiled, and TCRdb retains in-frame clones only, with some absent. Of around 130,000 clones in the sample, 80% to 95% were seen once. As to this clone: Its antigen remains unknown.

Whole-study findings and limits: Diverse differentiation states were reported for melanoma neoantigen-specific CD4+ T cells.

This TCR was recovered from a human donor with melanoma. This sequence joins TRBV2 and TRBJ2-7; D might be TRBD2 (5 bases). CDR3 nucleotide sequence: TGTGCCAGCGGTCCGCGGAGGGAGCAGTACTTC. Its translation: CASGPRREQYF.